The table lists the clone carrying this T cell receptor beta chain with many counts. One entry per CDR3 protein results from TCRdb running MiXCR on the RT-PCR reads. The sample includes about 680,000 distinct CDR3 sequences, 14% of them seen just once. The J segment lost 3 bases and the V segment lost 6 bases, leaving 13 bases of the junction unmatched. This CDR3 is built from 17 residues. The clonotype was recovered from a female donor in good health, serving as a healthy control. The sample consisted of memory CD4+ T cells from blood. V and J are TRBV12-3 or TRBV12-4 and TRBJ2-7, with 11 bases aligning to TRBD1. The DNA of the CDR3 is TGTGCCAGCAGCACCAAATTGGACAGGGGGCGGCACTACGAGCAGTACTTC. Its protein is CASSTKLDRGRHYEQYF.